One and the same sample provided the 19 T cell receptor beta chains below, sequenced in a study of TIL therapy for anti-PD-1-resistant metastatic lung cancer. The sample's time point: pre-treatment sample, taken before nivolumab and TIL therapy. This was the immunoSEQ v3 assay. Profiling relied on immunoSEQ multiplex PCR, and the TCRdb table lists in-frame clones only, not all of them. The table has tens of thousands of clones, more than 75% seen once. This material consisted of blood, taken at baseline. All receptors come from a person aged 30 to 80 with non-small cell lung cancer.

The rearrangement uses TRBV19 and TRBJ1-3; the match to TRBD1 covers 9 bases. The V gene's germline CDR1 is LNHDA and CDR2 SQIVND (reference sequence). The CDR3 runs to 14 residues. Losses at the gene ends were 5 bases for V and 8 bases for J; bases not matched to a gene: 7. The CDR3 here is CASSGWDRADTIYF. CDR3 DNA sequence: TGTGCCAGTAGTGGCTGGGACAGGGCCGACACCATATATTTT.

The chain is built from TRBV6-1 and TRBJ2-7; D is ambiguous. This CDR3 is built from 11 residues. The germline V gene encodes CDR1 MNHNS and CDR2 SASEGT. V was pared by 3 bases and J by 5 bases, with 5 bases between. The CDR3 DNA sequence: TGTGCCAGCAGTGAGATCCACGAGCAGTACTTC. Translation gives CASSEIHEQYF.

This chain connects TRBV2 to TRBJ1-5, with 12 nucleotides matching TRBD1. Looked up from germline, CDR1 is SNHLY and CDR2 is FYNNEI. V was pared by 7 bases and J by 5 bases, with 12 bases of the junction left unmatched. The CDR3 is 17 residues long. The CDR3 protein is CASIASGTGGRDQPQHF. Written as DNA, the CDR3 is TGTGCCAGCATAGCATCCGGGACAGGGGGCAGGGATCAGCCCCAGCATTTT.

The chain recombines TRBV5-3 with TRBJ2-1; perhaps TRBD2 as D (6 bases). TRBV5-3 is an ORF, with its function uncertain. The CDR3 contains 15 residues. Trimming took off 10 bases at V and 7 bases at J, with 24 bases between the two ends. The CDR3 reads CAGWRLARGGNEQFF. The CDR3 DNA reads TGTGCCGGATGGAGGCTAGCGAGAGGTGGAAATGAGCAGTTCTTC.

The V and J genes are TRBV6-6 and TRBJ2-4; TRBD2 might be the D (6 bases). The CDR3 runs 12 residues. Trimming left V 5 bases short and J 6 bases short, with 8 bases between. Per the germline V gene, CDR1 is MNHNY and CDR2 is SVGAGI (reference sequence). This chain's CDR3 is CASSGGANIQYF. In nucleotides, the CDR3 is TGTGCCAGCAGTGGAGGGGCAAACATTCAGTACTTC.

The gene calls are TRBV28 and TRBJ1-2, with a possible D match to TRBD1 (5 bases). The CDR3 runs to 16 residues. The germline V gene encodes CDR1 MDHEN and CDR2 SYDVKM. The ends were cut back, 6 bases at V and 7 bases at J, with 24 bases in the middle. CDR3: CASSPTGQVPLFGYTF. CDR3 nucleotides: TGTGCCAGCAGCCCAACGGGGCAGGTGCCTCTATTTGGCTACACCTTC.

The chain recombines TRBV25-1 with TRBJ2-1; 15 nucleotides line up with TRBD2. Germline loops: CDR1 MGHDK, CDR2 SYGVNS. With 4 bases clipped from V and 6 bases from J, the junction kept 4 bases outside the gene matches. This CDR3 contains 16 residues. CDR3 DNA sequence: TGTGCCAGCAGTGGGTGGACTAGCGGGAGGGTCAATGAGCAGTTCTTC. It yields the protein CASSGWTSGRVNEQFF.

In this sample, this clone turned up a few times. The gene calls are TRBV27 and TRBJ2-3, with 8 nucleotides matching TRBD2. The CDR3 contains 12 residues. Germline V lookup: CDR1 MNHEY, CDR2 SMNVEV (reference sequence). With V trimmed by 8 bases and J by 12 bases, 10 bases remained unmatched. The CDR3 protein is CASFTLAGRQYF. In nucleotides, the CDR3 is TGTGCCAGCTTCACCCTAGCGGGTCGACAGTATTTT.

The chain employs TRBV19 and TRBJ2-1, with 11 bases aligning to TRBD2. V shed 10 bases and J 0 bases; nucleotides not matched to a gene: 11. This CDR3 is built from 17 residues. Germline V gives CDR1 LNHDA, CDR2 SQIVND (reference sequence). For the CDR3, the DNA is TGTGCCACTAAGCCGGGACTAGCGGTTAGCTCCTACAATGAGCAGTTCTTC. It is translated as CATKPGLAVSSYNEQFF. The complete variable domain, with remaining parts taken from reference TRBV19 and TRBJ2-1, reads DGGITQSPKYLFRKEGQNVTLSCEQNLNHDAMYWYRQDPGQGLRLIYYSQIVNDFQKGDIAEGYSVSREKKESFPLTVTSAQKNPTAFYLCATKPGLAVSSYNEQFFGPGTRLTVL.

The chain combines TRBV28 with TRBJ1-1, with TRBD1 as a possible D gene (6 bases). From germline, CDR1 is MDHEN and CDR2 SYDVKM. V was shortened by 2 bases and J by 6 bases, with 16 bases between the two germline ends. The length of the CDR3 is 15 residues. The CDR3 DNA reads TGTGCCAGCAGTTTAGGTACAGGGACGAGGGCTGAAGCTTTCTTT. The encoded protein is CASSLGTGTRAEAFF.

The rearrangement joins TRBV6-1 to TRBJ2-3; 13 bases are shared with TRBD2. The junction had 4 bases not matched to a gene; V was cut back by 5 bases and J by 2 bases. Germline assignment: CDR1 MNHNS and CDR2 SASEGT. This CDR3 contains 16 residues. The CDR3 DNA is TGTGCCAGCAGTCAAGGGACTAGCGGGGTCACAGATACGCAGTATTTT. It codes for CASSQGTSGVTDTQYF.

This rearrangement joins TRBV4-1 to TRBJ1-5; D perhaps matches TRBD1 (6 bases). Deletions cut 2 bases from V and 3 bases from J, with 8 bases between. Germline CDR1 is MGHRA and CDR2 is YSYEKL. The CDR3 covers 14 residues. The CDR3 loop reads CASSQPGANQPQHF. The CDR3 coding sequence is TGCGCCAGCAGCCAACCAGGGGCCAATCAGCCCCAGCATTTT.

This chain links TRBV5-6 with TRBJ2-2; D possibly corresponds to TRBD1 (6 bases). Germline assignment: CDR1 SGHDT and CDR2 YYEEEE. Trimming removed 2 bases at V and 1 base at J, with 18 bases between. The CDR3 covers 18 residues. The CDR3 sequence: CASSLYSNGQWNTGELFF. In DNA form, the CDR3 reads TGTGCCAGCAGCTTATATTCGAATGGACAGTGGAACACCGGGGAGCTGTTTTTT.

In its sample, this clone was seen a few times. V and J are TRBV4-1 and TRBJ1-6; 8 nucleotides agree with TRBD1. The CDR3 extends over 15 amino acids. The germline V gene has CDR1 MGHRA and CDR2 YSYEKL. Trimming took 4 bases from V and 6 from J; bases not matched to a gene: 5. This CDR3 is CASSLLDRGNSPLHF. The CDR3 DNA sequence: TGCGCCAGCAGCCTGCTAGACAGGGGTAATTCACCCCTCCACTTT.

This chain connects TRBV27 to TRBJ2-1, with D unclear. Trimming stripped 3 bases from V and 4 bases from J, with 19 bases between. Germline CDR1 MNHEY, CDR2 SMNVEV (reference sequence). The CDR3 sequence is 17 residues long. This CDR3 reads CASSLVRSQVGYNEQFF. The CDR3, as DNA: TGTGCCAGCAGTTTGGTTCGGAGCCAGGTGGGGTACAATGAGCAGTTCTTC.

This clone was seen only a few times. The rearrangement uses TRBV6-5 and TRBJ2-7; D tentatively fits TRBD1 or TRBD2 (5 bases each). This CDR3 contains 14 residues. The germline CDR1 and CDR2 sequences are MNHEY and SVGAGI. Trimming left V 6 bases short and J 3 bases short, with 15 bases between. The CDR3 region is CASRTGTVVYEQYF. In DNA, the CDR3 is TGTGCCAGCAGAACCGGGACGGTGGTCTACGAGCAGTACTTC.

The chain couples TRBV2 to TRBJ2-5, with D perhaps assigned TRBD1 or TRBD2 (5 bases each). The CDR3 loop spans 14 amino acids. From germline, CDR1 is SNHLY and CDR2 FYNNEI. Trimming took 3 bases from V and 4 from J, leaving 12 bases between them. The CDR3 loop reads CASSDRGRGETQYF. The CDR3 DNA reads TGTGCCAGCAGTGATCGGGGAAGGGGAGAGACCCAGTACTTC.

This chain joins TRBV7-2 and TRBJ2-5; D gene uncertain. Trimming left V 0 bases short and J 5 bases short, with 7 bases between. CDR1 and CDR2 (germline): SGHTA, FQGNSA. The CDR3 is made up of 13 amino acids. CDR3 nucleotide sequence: TGTGCCAGCAGCTTAGCCCGCTACGAGACCCAGTACTTC. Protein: CASSLARYETQYF.

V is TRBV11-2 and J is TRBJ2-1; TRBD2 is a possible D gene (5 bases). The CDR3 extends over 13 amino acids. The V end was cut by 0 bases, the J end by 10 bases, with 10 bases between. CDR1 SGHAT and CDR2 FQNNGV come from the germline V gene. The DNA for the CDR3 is TGTGCCAGCAGCTTAGAGGGTTCGGGGGAGCAGTTCTTC. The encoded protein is CASSLEGSGEQFF.